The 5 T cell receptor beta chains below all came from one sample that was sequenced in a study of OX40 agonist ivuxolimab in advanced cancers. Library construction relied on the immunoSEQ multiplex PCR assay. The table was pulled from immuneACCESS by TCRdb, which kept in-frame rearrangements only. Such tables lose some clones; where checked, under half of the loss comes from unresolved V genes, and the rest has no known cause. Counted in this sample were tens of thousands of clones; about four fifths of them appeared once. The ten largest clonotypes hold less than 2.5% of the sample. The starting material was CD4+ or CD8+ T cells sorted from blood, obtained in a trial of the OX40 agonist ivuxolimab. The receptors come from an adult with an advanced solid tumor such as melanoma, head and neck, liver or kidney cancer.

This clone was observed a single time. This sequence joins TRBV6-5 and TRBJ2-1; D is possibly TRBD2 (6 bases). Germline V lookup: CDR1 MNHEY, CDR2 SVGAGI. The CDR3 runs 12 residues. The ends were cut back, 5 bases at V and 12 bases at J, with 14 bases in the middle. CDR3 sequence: CASSTGGSRQFF. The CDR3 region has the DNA TGTGCCAGCAGTACCGGGGGAAGTCGGCAGTTCTTC.

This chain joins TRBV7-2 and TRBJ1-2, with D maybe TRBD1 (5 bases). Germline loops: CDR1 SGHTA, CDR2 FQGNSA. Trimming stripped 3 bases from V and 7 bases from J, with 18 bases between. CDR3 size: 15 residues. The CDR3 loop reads CASSFRDARTGGYTF. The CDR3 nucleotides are TGTGCCAGCAGCTTTCGGGACGCCCGGACGGGTGGCTACACCTTC.

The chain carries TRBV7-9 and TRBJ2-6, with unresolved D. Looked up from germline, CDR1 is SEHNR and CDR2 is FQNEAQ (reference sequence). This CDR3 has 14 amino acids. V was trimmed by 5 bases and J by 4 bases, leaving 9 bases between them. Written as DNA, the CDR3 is TGTGCCAGCAGCCCCCCTCGAGGGGCCAACGTCCTGACTTTC. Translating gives CASSPPRGANVLTF.

The CDR3 loop is CATSRHSGANVLTF. The CDR3 nucleotides are TGTGCCACCTCACGGCACTCTGGGGCCAACGTCCTGACTTTC. The chain links TRBV27 to TRBJ2-6, with no clear D. Per the germline V gene, CDR1 is MNHEY and CDR2 is SMNVEV (reference sequence). Deletions cut 10 bases from V and 0 bases from J, with 10 bases between. The CDR3 is 14 amino acids. The whole variable domain, filled in from reference TRBV27 and TRBJ2-6, reads EAQVTQNPRYLITVTGKKLTVTCSQNMNHEYMSWYRQDPGLGLRQIYYSMNVEVTDKGDVPEGYKVSRKEKRNFPLILESPSPNQTSLYFCATSRHSGANVLTFGAGSRLTVL.

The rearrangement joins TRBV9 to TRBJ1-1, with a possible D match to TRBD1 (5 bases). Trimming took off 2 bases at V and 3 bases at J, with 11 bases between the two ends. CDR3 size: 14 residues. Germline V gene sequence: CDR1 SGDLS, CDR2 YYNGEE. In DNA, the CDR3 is TGTGCCAGCAGCGTGCCGGGGGGAGACACTGAAGCTTTCTTT. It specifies CASSVPGGDTEAFF. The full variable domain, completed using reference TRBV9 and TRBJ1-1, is DSGVTQTPKHLITATGQRVTLRCSPRSGDLSVYWYQQSLDQGLQFLIQYYNGEERAKGNILERFSAQQFPDLHSELNLSSLELGDSALYFCASSVPGGDTEAFFGQGTRLTVV.